The clone carrying this TCR beta chain is a singleton in its sample. Its antigen is currently unknown. Every sample gave at least 5 micrograms of total RNA when it was extracted. This record comes from a study of blood T cells in healthy people across ages. Alongside a J-beta primer mix, a sample-barcoded 5' primer served in a second PCR lasting roughly 7 to 12 cycles. Every sample returned 2.5 million or more CDR3-containing paired-end reads. In TCRdb, the 5' RACE reads were re-called with MiXCR into one record per CDR3 protein. This table has around 940,000 distinct CDR3 sequences, 51% appearing once. Germline CDR1 is SGHTA and CDR2 is FQGTGA. J was trimmed by 6 bases and V by 5 bases; bases with no gene match: 10. The CDR3 runs to 15 residues. Study-level points and caveats: For the donors, CMV status was unknown and possibly confounded expanded clonotype changes. TCR beta diversity, measured per million T cells, fell in a roughly linear way with age.

The clonotype comes from an older woman in good health. The sample comprised blood. The rearrangement uses TRBV7-3 and TRBJ2-3; 8 positions match TRBD2. CDR3 protein: CASSLDSGSADTQYF. In DNA form, the CDR3 reads TGTGCCAGCAGCCTAGACAGCGGGAGTGCTGATACGCAGTATTTT.